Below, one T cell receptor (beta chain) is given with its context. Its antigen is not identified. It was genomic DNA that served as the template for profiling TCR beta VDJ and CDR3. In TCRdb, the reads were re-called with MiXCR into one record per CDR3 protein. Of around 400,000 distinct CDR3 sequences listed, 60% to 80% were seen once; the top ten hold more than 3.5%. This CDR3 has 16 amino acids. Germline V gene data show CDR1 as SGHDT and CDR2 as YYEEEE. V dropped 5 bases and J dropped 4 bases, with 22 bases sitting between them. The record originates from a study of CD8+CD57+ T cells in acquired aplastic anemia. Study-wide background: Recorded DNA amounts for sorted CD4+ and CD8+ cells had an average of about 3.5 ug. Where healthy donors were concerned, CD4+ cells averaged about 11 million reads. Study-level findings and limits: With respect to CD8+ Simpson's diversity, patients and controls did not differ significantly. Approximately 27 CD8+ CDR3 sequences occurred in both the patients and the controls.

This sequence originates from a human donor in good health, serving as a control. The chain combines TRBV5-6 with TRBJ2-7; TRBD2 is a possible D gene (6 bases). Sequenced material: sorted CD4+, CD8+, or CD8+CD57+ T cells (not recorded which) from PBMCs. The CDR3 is CASRSTGLAISYEQYF. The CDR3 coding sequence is TGTGCCAGCAGATCGACCGGGCTAGCGATCTCTTACGAGCAGTACTTC.